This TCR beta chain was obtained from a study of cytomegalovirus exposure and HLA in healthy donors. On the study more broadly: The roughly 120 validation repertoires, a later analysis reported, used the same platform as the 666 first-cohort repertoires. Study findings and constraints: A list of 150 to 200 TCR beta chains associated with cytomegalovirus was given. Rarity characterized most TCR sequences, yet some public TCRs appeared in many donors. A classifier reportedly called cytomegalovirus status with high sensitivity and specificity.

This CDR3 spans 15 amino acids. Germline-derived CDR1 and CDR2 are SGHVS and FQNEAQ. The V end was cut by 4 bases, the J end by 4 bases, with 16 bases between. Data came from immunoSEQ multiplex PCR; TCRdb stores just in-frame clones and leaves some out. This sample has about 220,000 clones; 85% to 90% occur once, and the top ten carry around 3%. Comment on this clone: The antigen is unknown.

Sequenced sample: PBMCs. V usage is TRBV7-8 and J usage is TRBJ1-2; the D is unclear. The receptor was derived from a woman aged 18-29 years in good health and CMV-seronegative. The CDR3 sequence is CASSSNHGVFYGYTF. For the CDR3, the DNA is TGTGCCAGCAGCTCTAACCACGGGGTTTTCTATGGCTACACCTTC. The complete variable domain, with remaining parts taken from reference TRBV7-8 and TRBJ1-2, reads GAGVSQSPRYKVAKRGQDVALRCDPISGHVSLFWYQQALGQGPEFLTYFQNEAQLDKSGLPSDRFFAERPEGSVSTLKIQRTQQEDSAVYLCASSSNHGVFYGYTFGSGTRLTVV.